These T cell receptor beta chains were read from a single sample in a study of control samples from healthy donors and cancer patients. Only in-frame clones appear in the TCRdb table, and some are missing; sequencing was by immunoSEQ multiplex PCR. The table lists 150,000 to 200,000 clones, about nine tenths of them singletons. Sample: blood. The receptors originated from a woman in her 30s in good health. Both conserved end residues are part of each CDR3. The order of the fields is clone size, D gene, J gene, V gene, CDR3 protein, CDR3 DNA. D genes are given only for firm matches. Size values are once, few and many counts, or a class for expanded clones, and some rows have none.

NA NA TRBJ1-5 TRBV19 CASSSRTDSNQPQHF TGTGCCAGTAGTTCCCGGACGGATAGCAATCAGCCCCAGCATTTT
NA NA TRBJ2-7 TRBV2 CASRDSSSYEQYF TGTGCCAGCCGGGACTCGAGCTCCTACGAGCAGTACTTC
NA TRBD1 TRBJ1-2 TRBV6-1 CASSEADRGGYTF TGTGCCAGCAGTGAAGCGGACAGGGGAGGCTACACCTTC
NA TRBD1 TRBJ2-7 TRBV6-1 CASSEFWTGTYEQYF TGTGCCAGCAGTGAATTTTGGACAGGGACCTACGAGCAGTACTTC
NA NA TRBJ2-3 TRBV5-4 CASTGGTDTQYF TGTGCCAGCACCGGGGGCACAGATACGCAGTATTTT
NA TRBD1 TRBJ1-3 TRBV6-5 CASSYDRGLDTIYF TGTGCCAGCAGTTACGACAGGGGGCTGGACACCATATATTTT
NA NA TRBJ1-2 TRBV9 CASSPRRANYGYTF TGTGCCAGCAGCCCCAGACGGGCTAACTATGGCTACACCTTC
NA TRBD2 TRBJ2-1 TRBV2 CASSDTSGRSYNEQFF TGTGCCAGCAGTGATACTAGCGGGAGGTCCTACAATGAGCAGTTCTTC
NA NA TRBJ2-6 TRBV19 CASRPGGSGANVLTF TGTGCCAGTAGACCGGGCGGGTCTGGGGCCAACGTCCTGACTTTC
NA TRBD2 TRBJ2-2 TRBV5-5 CASRSGGPYTGELFF TGTGCCAGCAGATCGGGGGGGCCTTACACCGGGGAGCTGTTTTTT
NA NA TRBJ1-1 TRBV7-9 CASSHGQLMNTEAFF TGTGCCAGCAGCCACGGACAGCTCATGAACACTGAAGCTTTCTTT
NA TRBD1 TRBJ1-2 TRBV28 CASSSGQIYGYTF TGTGCCAGCAGTTCGGGACAGATATATGGCTACACCTTC
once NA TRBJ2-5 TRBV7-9 CASSPSLGTQYF TGTGCCAGCAGCCCTAGCCTAGGGACCCAGTACTTC
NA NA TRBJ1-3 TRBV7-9 CASSDGNTIYF TGTGCCAGCAGCGACGGAAACACCATATATTTT
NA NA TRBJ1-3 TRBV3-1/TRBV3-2 CASSQRGGTGNTIYF TGTGCCAGCAGCCAACGGGGGGGGACTGGAAACACCATATATTTT
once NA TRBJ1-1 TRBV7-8 CASSLGGGLNTEAFF TGTGCCAGCAGCTTAGGGGGGGGCCTGAACACTGAAGCTTTCTTT
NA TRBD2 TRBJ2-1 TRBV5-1 CASSLVAGGYNEQFF TGCGCCAGCAGCTTGGTAGCGGGGGGCTACAATGAGCAGTTCTTC
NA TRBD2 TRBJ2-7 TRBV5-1 CASRTSGYEQYF TGCGCCAGCAGGACTAGCGGCTACGAGCAGTACTTC
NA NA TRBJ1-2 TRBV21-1 CASSKVRDYGYTF TGTGCCAGCAGCAAAGTCAGGGACTATGGCTACACCTTC
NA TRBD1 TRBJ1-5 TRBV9 CASSPSDRDNQPQHF TGTGCCAGCAGCCCCTCGGACAGGGACAATCAGCCCCAGCATTTT
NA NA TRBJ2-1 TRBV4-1 CASSQVADEQFF TGCGCCAGCAGCCAAGTGGCGGATGAGCAGTTCTTC
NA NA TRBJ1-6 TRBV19 CASSITGDNSPLHF TGTGCCAGTAGTATAACAGGAGATAATTCACCCCTCCACTTT
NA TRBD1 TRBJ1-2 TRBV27 CASRTGGYGYTF TGTGCCAGCAGGACAGGGGGCTATGGCTACACCTTC
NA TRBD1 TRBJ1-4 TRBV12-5 CASGSGQGGEKLFF TGTGCTAGTGGTTCGGGACAGGGTGGAGAAAAACTGTTTTTT
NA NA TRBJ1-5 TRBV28 CASSQGMGNQPQHF TGTGCCAGCAGCCAGGGTATGGGCAATCAGCCCCAGCATTTT
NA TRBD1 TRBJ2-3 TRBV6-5 CASRWTGDTQYF TGTGCCAGCAGATGGACAGGGGATACGCAGTATTTT
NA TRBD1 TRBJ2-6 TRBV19 CASSRTGTGANVLTF TGTGCCAGTAGTAGGACAGGGACTGGGGCCAACGTCCTGACTTTC
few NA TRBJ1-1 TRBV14 CASSQENRATEAFF TGTGCCAGCAGCCAAGAAAACAGGGCCACTGAAGCTTTCTTT
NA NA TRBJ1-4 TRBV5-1 CASSLAPTTNEKLFF TGCGCCAGCAGCTTGGCTCCGACAACTAATGAAAAACTGTTTTTT
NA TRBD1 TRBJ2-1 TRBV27 CASSPRTGLGYNEQFF TGTGCCAGCAGTCCCCGGACAGGCCTGGGTTACAATGAGCAGTTCTTC
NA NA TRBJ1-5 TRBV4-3 CASSQDSAQPQHF TGCGCCAGCAGCCAAGATTCGGCCCAGCCCCAGCATTTT
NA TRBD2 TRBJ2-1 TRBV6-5 CASSYTGLAGGNEQFF TGTGCCAGCAGTTACACCGGACTAGCGGGGGGCAATGAGCAGTTCTTC
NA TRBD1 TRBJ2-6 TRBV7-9 CASSLAGTAGANVLTF TGTGCCAGCAGCTTAGCGGGGACAGCTGGGGCCAACGTCCTGACTTTC
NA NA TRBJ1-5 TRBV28 CASSLVGGSNQPQHF TGTGCCAGCAGTTTAGTCGGGGGGAGCAATCAGCCCCAGCATTTT
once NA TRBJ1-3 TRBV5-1 CASSLLGSGNTIYF TGCGCCAGCAGCTTGTTGGGCTCTGGAAACACCATATATTTT
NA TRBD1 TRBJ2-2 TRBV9 CASSGRDRGVTGELFF TGTGCCAGCAGCGGCCGGGACAGGGGGGTCACCGGGGAGCTGTTTTTT
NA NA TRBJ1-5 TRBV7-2 CASSLGLQGGNQPQHF TGTGCCAGCAGCTTAGGGTTACAGGGAGGCAATCAGCCCCAGCATTTT
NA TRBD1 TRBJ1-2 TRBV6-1 CASSEDRGYGYTF TGTGCCAGCAGTGAGGACAGGGGCTATGGCTACACCTTC
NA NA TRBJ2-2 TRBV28 CASSFPQGGDTGELFF TGTGCCAGCAGTTTCCCCCAGGGCGGAGACACCGGGGAGCTGTTTTTT
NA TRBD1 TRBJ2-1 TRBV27 CASSSTGVNEQFF TGTGCCAGCAGTTCAACAGGGGTGAATGAGCAGTTCTTC
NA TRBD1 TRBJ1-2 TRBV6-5 CASSGQGARYGYTF TGTGCCAGCAGCGGACAGGGGGCTCGGTATGGCTACACCTTC
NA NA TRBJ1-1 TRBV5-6 CASSLQTGNTEAFF TGTGCCAGCAGCTTGCAGACAGGGAACACTGAAGCTTTCTTT
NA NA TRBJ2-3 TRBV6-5 CARFRGGWGDTQYF TGTGCCAGATTCCGCGGGGGCTGGGGAGATACGCAGTATTTT
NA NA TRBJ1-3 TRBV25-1 CASSEVIGASSGNTIYF TGTGCCAGCAGTGAGGTAATAGGGGCGAGCTCTGGAAACACCATATATTTT
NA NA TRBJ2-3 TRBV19 CASSSGDTDTQYF TGTGCCAGTAGTAGTGGGGACACAGATACGCAGTATTTT
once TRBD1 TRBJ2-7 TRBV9 CASSPGTGSSYEQYF TGTGCCAGCAGCCCCGGGACAGGGTCCTCCTACGAGCAGTACTTC